This is a list of T cell receptor beta chains from one sample in a study of blood T cell repertoires in COVID-19. Clones were sequenced by immunoSEQ multiplex PCR, and TCRdb holds only the in-frame ones, with some missing. The repertoire holds just over 650,000 clones, with 80% to 90% as singletons. Sequenced input: peripheral blood. The source of these receptors is a woman aged 18 to 35 with acute or convalescent COVID-19. Each CDR3 is given with its conserved first and last residue. The order of the fields is CDR3 protein, V gene, J gene, CDR3 length.

CDR3 protein: CASSNEGGTDTQYF
V gene: TRBV9
J gene: TRBJ2-3
CDR3 length: 14

CDR3 protein: CASSSKTGATIWNQPQHF
V gene: TRBV28
J gene: TRBJ1-5
CDR3 length: 18

CDR3 protein: CACSRDRVQPQHF
V gene: TRBV19
J gene: TRBJ1-5
CDR3 length: 13

CDR3 protein: CASSLGTSGEQYF
V gene: TRBV5-6
J gene: TRBJ2-7
CDR3 length: 13

CDR3 protein: CASSTPGQGMNTEAFF
V gene: TRBV5-6
J gene: TRBJ1-1
CDR3 length: 16

CDR3 protein: CASSGAGTGYSGANVLTF
V gene: TRBV9
J gene: TRBJ2-6
CDR3 length: 18

CDR3 protein: CASSLLRGHLVWNQPQHF
V gene: TRBV27
J gene: TRBJ1-5
CDR3 length: 18

CDR3 protein: CASSQDRTNTEAFF
V gene: TRBV19
J gene: TRBJ1-1
CDR3 length: 14

CDR3 protein: CASSLGSGGQETQYF
V gene: TRBV11-3
J gene: TRBJ2-5
CDR3 length: 15

CDR3 protein: CASSLSGGSSSYNEQFF
V gene: TRBV7-2
J gene: TRBJ2-1
CDR3 length: 17

CDR3 protein: CASSLGLGRDLTGNTIYF
V gene: TRBV11-2
J gene: TRBJ1-3
CDR3 length: 18

CDR3 protein: CASSLEGQGAPEAFF
V gene: TRBV7-2
J gene: TRBJ1-1
CDR3 length: 15

CDR3 protein: CASSLPNQPQHF
V gene: TRBV5-6
J gene: TRBJ1-5
CDR3 length: 12

CDR3 protein: CASSVEGRAYNEQFF
V gene: TRBV9
J gene: TRBJ2-1
CDR3 length: 15

CDR3 protein: CASTFRGNGANVLTF
V gene: TRBV6-5
J gene: TRBJ2-6
CDR3 length: 15

CDR3 protein: CASTGANTGELFF
V gene: TRBV6-1
J gene: TRBJ2-2
CDR3 length: 13

CDR3 protein: CASSQGPGTGREAFF
V gene: TRBV3-1/TRBV3-2
J gene: TRBJ1-1
CDR3 length: 15

CDR3 protein: CASSGTGFGGPFF
V gene: TRBV2
J gene: TRBJ2-1
CDR3 length: 13

CDR3 protein: CASSPGSGESEKLFF
V gene: TRBV3-1/TRBV3-2
J gene: TRBJ1-4
CDR3 length: 15

CDR3 protein: CASSYRELTEAFF
V gene: TRBV6-2/TRBV6-3
J gene: TRBJ1-1
CDR3 length: 13

CDR3 protein: CASSLSGVDGYTF
V gene: TRBV27
J gene: TRBJ1-2
CDR3 length: 13

CDR3 protein: CASSRGTDRGYTF
V gene: TRBV6-2/TRBV6-3
J gene: TRBJ1-2
CDR3 length: 13

CDR3 protein: CASSLEGGKAFF
V gene: TRBV5-6
J gene: TRBJ1-1
CDR3 length: 12

CDR3 protein: CASSLPSQTYEQYF
V gene: TRBV5-1
J gene: TRBJ2-7
CDR3 length: 14

CDR3 protein: CASSPTGGSGNTIYF
V gene: TRBV3-1/TRBV3-2
J gene: TRBJ1-3
CDR3 length: 15

CDR3 protein: CASSLGRVMSYEQYF
V gene: TRBV13
J gene: TRBJ2-7
CDR3 length: 15

CDR3 protein: CASSYGTGIYTDTQYF
V gene: TRBV6-5
J gene: TRBJ2-3
CDR3 length: 16

CDR3 protein: CASSQGRSGGKQETQYF
V gene: TRBV4-1
J gene: TRBJ2-5
CDR3 length: 17

CDR3 protein: CASSLAAPLPLEAFF
V gene: TRBV7-9
J gene: TRBJ1-1
CDR3 length: 15

CDR3 protein: CASSLAGQGLYEQYF
V gene: TRBV5-5
J gene: TRBJ2-7
CDR3 length: 15

CDR3 protein: CAWSVLEPGELFF
V gene: TRBV30
J gene: TRBJ2-2
CDR3 length: 13

CDR3 protein: CASSQDNRREAFF
V gene: TRBV14
J gene: TRBJ1-1
CDR3 length: 13

CDR3 protein: CASSHQQETQYF
V gene: TRBV4-1
J gene: TRBJ2-5
CDR3 length: 12

CDR3 protein: CASSYRQDPYNEQFF
V gene: TRBV27
J gene: TRBJ2-1
CDR3 length: 15

CDR3 protein: CASGGNMDSLNYGYTF
V gene: TRBV27
J gene: TRBJ1-2
CDR3 length: 16

CDR3 protein: CASSKASQGARGNTIYF
V gene: TRBV19
J gene: TRBJ1-3
CDR3 length: 17

CDR3 protein: CASAFLSRANQPQHF
V gene: TRBV12-5
J gene: TRBJ1-5
CDR3 length: 15

CDR3 protein: CAYDHGTGAGIDGYTF
V gene: TRBV30
J gene: TRBJ1-2
CDR3 length: 16

CDR3 protein: CASSPLERTGTYEQYF
V gene: TRBV4-1
J gene: TRBJ2-7
CDR3 length: 16

CDR3 protein: CASSEILGQDYGYTF
V gene: TRBV3-1/TRBV3-2
J gene: TRBJ1-2
CDR3 length: 15

CDR3 protein: CASSPTPGQVGGELFF
V gene: TRBV27
J gene: TRBJ2-2
CDR3 length: 16

CDR3 protein: CASSTTGYQPQHF
V gene: TRBV19
J gene: TRBJ1-5
CDR3 length: 13

CDR3 protein: CASSYSIPSNSPLHF
V gene: TRBV6-5
J gene: TRBJ1-6
CDR3 length: 15

CDR3 protein: CATTGTGGQWFF
V gene: TRBV24-1
J gene: TRBJ2-1
CDR3 length: 12

CDR3 protein: CASSKAGQGPPGNTIYF
V gene: TRBV21-1
J gene: TRBJ1-3
CDR3 length: 17

CDR3 protein: CASSPNPQGVYEQYF
V gene: TRBV4-1
J gene: TRBJ2-7
CDR3 length: 15